Each of the 5 T cell receptor beta chains below was sequenced from the same sample in a study of blood T cell repertoires in COVID-19. Profiling relied on immunoSEQ multiplex PCR, and the TCRdb table lists in-frame clones only, not all of them. The data show some 210,000 clones, 81% seen once. Sequences were obtained from PBMCs or T cells enriched from blood (not recorded which). The receptors come from a woman aged 45-65 years with acute COVID-19.

This chain connects TRBV2 to TRBJ2-4; 15 bases map to TRBD2. The CDR3 length is 14 residues. V trimming: 6 bases; J trimming: 13 bases; junction bases outside the gene matches: 7. The germline CDR1 and CDR2 sequences are SNHLY and FYNNEI. The CDR3 nucleotides read TGTGCCAGCAGCGGGACTAGCGGGGGGATCTGGCAGTACTTC. Translation: CASSGTSGGIWQYF. The full variable domain, in which reference TRBV2 and TRBJ2-4 provide the parts outside the CDR3, is EPEVTQTPSHQVTQMGQEVILRCVPISNHLYFYWYRQILGQKVEFLVSFYNNEISEKSEIFDDQFSVERPDGSNFTLKIRSTKLEDSAMYFCASSGTSGGIWQYFGAGTRLSVL.

The chain carries TRBV4-2 and TRBJ1-1; 11 bases map to TRBD1. J gave up 4 bases and V 5 bases, and 6 bases lay outside the gene matches. CDR3 length: 15 amino acids. Germline values: CDR1 LGHNA, CDR2 YNFKEQ. DNA for the CDR3: TGTGCCAGCAGCTACCGGGGACAGGGGGTCACTGAAGCTTTCTTT. Translating gives CASSYRGQGVTEAFF.

This chain connects TRBV27 to TRBJ2-6; D perhaps matches TRBD1 (5 bases). The germline gives CDR1 MNHEY, CDR2 SMNVEV (reference sequence). The CDR3 runs to 13 residues. Trimming took 8 bases from V and 4 from J, leaving 9 bases between them. CDR3 coding DNA: TGTGCCAGCGGTACAGGAGGGGCCAACGTCCTGACTTTC. Translated: CASGTGGANVLTF. The variable domain in full, completed from reference TRBV27 and TRBJ2-6, reads EAQVTQNPRYLITVTGKKLTVTCSQNMNHEYMSWYRQDPGLGLRQIYYSMNVEVTDKGDVPEGYKVSRKEKRNFPLILESPSPNQTSLYFCASGTGGANVLTFGAGSRLTVL.

The genes are TRBV6-1 and TRBJ1-5; no definite D call. The CDR3 length is 17 residues. The V and J ends lost 2 bases and 0 bases respectively, with 14 bases between them. The germline CDR1 and CDR2 sequences are MNHNS and SASEGT. CDR3 sequence: CASSERRAGYSNQPQHF. The CDR3 DNA is TGTGCCAGCAGTGAACGGAGGGCGGGCTATAGCAATCAGCCCCAGCATTTT.

Points on this clone: This same CDR3 is encoded by further DNA sequences in the sample. V and J are TRBV18 and TRBJ2-3; 12 nucleotides align to TRBD1. This CDR3 region has 15 residues. The V and J ends lost 5 bases and 3 bases, in that order; junction bases with no gene match: 3. Germline V gene sequence: CDR1 KGHSH, CDR2 LQKENI. The CDR3 bases are TGTGCCAGCTCAAGGGACAGGGGGCCGACAGATACGCAGTATTTT. Translated, it gives CASSRDRGPTDTQYF.